The text below deals with one T cell receptor (beta chain). This entry comes from a study of T cells after yellow fever vaccination. Template-switching 5'RACE yielded the TCR cDNA; a universal primer site and UMIs were added in the process. MiXCR, applied by TCRdb to the 5' RACE reads, yields one record per CDR3 protein. The repertoire has approximately 330,000 distinct CDR3 sequences, 9.5% to 15% of them found once; the top ten carry 3.2%. V dropped 4 bases and J dropped 6; count of bases not matched to a gene: 11. The CDR3 extends over 16 amino acids. Per the germline V gene, CDR1 is KGHDR and CDR2 is SFDVKD.

The source was CD4+ T cells sorted from PBMCs, collected 15 days after the yellow fever booster vaccination. The origin of this receptor is a man younger than 35 who received the YFV17D yellow fever vaccine. This sequence joins TRBV24-1 and TRBJ1-2; 9 positions match TRBD1. The CDR3 coding sequence is TGTGCCACCAGTGACCCGGGACAGGGTAAAGAAAATGGCTACACCTTC. Encoded protein: CATSDPGQGKENGYTF.